Shown below are 5 T cell receptor beta chains from a single sample sequenced in a study of radiotherapy plus CTLA-4 blockade in lung cancer. Profiled with immunoSEQ multiplex PCR; TCRdb holds only in-frame clones, not every one. The profile shows over 85,000 clones, 88% of them singletons. The specimen was peripheral blood, collected from a patient treated with radiotherapy plus ipilimumab. These receptors all come from a human donor with non-small cell lung cancer that progressed on radiotherapy plus ipilimumab.

J is TRBJ1-4 and V is TRBV2; D possibly corresponds to TRBD1 (6 bases). Trimming stripped 2 bases from V and 8 bases from J, with 15 bases between. This CDR3 is built from 15 residues. The germline CDR1 and CDR2 sequences are SNHLY and FYNNEI. The CDR3 DNA sequence: TGTGCCAGCAGTGAATTAAACAGGGCGGGGGAAAAACTGTTTTTT. This gives the protein CASSELNRAGEKLFF.

The V and J genes are TRBV10-3 and TRBJ2-3; 8 bases fit TRBD2. The CDR3 length is 14 residues. Germline V gives CDR1 ENHRY, CDR2 SYGVKD. The J segment lost 2 bases and the V segment lost 7 bases, leaving 5 bases of the junction unmatched. The CDR3 DNA sequence: TGTGCCATCACTTCAGCGGGGGACACAGATACGCAGTATTTT. Translated, it gives CAITSAGDTDTQYF.

The gene calls are TRBV6-5 and TRBJ1-2; D possibly corresponds to TRBD1 (6 bases). Germline lookup yields CDR1 MNHEY and CDR2 SVGAGI. V dropped 5 bases and J dropped 9 bases, with 10 bases sitting between them. The CDR3 runs to 11 residues. The CDR3 bases are TGTGCCAGCAGTGGTGGACAGAGCTACACCTTC. Encoded protein: CASSGGQSYTF.

As DNA, the CDR3 is TGTGCCACCAGCAGAGCTGGACAGGGTGAAAAACTGTTTTTT. This sequence encodes CATSRAGQGEKLFF. The chain recombines TRBV15 with TRBJ1-4, with 8 bases identical to TRBD1. This CDR3 is built from 14 residues. The V and J ends lost 1 base and 7 bases, in that order; junction bases with no gene match: 2. CDR1 and CDR2 (germline): LNHNV, YYDKDF (reference sequence).

In this sample, this clone turned up a few times. CDR3 region: CASSLTGGGEQYF. Written as DNA, the CDR3 is TGTGCCAGCAGCTTGACAGGGGGCGGCGAGCAGTACTTC. This chain links TRBV11-1 with TRBJ2-7; the match to TRBD1 covers 10 bases. Germline V gives CDR1 SGHAT, CDR2 FQDESV (reference sequence). CDR3 length: 13 residues. V was pared by 3 bases and J by 6 bases, with 2 bases of the junction left unmatched.